A selection of T cell receptor beta chains follows, all from one sample in a study of blood T cell repertoires in COVID-19. Sequencing used immunoSEQ multiplex PCR; TCRdb keeps in-frame clones, though not all of them. The sample lists approximately 320,000 clones, about 91% occurring once. Sequenced sample: PBMCs or T cells enriched from blood (not recorded which). The receptors were sampled from a woman in her late teens or twenties who had recovered from COVID-19. Both conserved end residues are part of each CDR3. D genes are given only for firm matches. The listing skips clone size in some rows; elsewhere it reads once, few, many or a size class.

abundance	d_gene	v_gene	j_gene	CDR3nt	CDR3aa
.	.	TRBV19	TRBJ2-7	TGTGCCAGTAGCATAGAGACAGGACTCCCCTACGAGCAGTACTTC	CASSIETGLPYEQYF
.	.	TRBV15	TRBJ1-2	TGTGCCACCAGCAGAGGACAGATTGACTATGGCTACACCTTC	CATSRGQIDYGYTF
.	.	TRBV7-2	TRBJ2-3	TGTGCCAGCAGTCCCACAACAGATACGCAGTATTTT	CASSPTTDTQYF
.	.	TRBV7-8	TRBJ1-1	TGTGCCAGCAGCTTTACGGAGGGGCGGACTGAAGCTTTCTTT	CASSFTEGRTEAFF
.	.	TRBV7-9	TRBJ2-3	TGTGCCAGCAGCCTTTCCTACACAGATACGCAGTATTTT	CASSLSYTDTQYF
.	TRBD2	TRBV6-5	TRBJ2-7	TGTGCCAGCAGTTACGGGTGGGAGGGCCATTACGAGCAGTACTTC	CASSYGWEGHYEQYF
.	.	TRBV11-2	TRBJ1-6	TGTGCCAGCAGCTTAGTTGGCTTTACCAATTCACCCCTCCACTTT	CASSLVGFTNSPLHF
.	.	TRBV30	TRBJ1-1	TGTGCCTGGAGTGTACGGGGGGACACTGAAGCTTTCTTT	CAWSVRGDTEAFF
.	TRBD2	TRBV2	TRBJ2-1	TGTGCCAGCACTGAACTAGCGGGCATTCCGAATGAGCAGTTCTTC	CASTELAGIPNEQFF
.	.	TRBV6-2/TRBV6-3	TRBJ1-1	TGTGCCAGCAGTTATTATATCAGGGACACTGAAGCTTTCTTT	CASSYYIRDTEAFF
.	.	TRBV3-1/TRBV3-2	TRBJ1-3	TGTGCCAGCAGCATGTCTCCCTCTGGAAACACCATATATTTT	CASSMSPSGNTIYF
.	.	TRBV18	TRBJ1-1	TGTGCCAGCTCACCACCGCGGGGGGCCGGGATGAACACTGAAGCTTTCTTT	CASSPPRGAGMNTEAFF
.	.	TRBV4-3	TRBJ2-7	TGCGCCAGCAGCCAAGGACTGTCTTACGAGCAGTACTTC	CASSQGLSYEQYF
once	.	TRBV7-2	TRBJ1-2	TGTGCCAGCAGCTCCCCCGGGACACAAGGACAAGGCTACACCTTC	CASSSPGTQGQGYTF
.	TRBD2	TRBV9	TRBJ2-1	TGTGCCAGCAGCATCTCGGGACTATACCACAATGAGCAGTTCTTC	CASSISGLYHNEQFF
.	.	TRBV5-4	TRBJ2-1	TGTGCCAGCAGCTCCGACGGGAGTACCTCCTACAATGAGCAGTTCTTC	CASSSDGSTSYNEQFF
.	TRBD1	TRBV2	TRBJ1-6	TGTGCCAGCAGTATCAATTGGGACAGGGGGAATTCACCCCTCCACTTT	CASSINWDRGNSPLHF
.	TRBD1	TRBV6-6	TRBJ1-5	TGTGCCAGCAGTCTATGGACAGGCGCAGCTAGCAATCAGCCCCAGCATTTT	CASSLWTGAASNQPQHF
.	.	TRBV19	TRBJ1-1	TGTGCCAGTAAAGACAGACCGAACACTGAAGCTTTCTTT	CASKDRPNTEAFF
.	.	TRBV3-1/TRBV3-2	TRBJ1-2	TGTGCCAGCGGCGGTCCGGATGGCTACACCTTC	CASGGPDGYTF
.	.	TRBV6-5	TRBJ2-5	TGTGCCAGCATCCTGCACCCCGGGGGAGAAGAGACCCAGTACTTC	CASILHPGGEETQYF
.	.	TRBV20-1	TRBJ1-1	TGCAGTGCTAGTAACAGCCGAATCCCCAACACTGAAGCTTTCTTT	CSASNSRIPNTEAFF
.	TRBD2	TRBV7-3	TRBJ2-3	TGTGCCAGCAGCTCCCTCCCGGCTAGCGGGGGGAGGTCAGATACGCAGTATTTT	CASSSLPASGGRSDTQYF
.	.	TRBV6-5	TRBJ1-6	TGTGCCAGCAGTTACTCTTGGGGGCCTGGGAATTCACCCCTCCACTTT	CASSYSWGPGNSPLHF
.	.	TRBV28	TRBJ1-2	TGTGCCAGCAGTCCCGGGGGAGGGAACTATGGCTACACCTTC	CASSPGGGNYGYTF
few	.	TRBV9	TRBJ1-1	TGTGCCAGCAGCGTAGTAGGGGTGAACACTGAAGCTTTCTTT	CASSVVGVNTEAFF
.	TRBD1	TRBV27	TRBJ1-1	TGTGCCAGCACCGCGACAGGGGGCGAGATTCCGGCTTTCTTT	CASTATGGEIPAFF
.	.	TRBV7-2	TRBJ1-1	TGTGCCAGCAGCTTAGCAGGTTCTAACGGGGGAACTGAAGCTTTCTTT	CASSLAGSNGGTEAFF
.	.	TRBV7-3	TRBJ1-1	TGTGCCAGCAGCCTAATGGGGCGGGGAACTGAAGCTTTCTTT	CASSLMGRGTEAFF
once	.	TRBV7-9	TRBJ1-2	TGTGCCAGCAGCTTAAATGGCGGTTCCCCGGCGGATGGCTACACCTTC	CASSLNGGSPADGYTF
.	.	TRBV12-3/TRBV12-4	TRBJ1-2	TGTGCCAGCAGGCGGCGGACATATGGCTACACCTTC	CASRRRTYGYTF
.	.	TRBV28	TRBJ2-4	TGTGCCAGCAGTTTATGGGGGGACACCAAAAACATTCAGTACTTC	CASSLWGDTKNIQYF
.	.	TRBV25-1	TRBJ2-1	TGTGCCAGCAGTGAGCTGGGGGGCAATGAGCAGTTCTTC	CASSELGGNEQFF
once	TRBD1	TRBV7-3	TRBJ2-2	TGTGCCAGCAGCACGACCCCGGGACAGGGCGGCACCGGGGAGCTGTTTTTT	CASSTTPGQGGTGELFF
.	TRBD2	TRBV6-1	TRBJ2-7	TGTGCCAGCAGTGATTACTTGTCTAGCGGGCGATCCTACGAGCAGTACTTC	CASSDYLSSGRSYEQYF
.	.	TRBV9	TRBJ1-5	TGTGCCAGCAGCGTAGGAGTGCAGGGAGGTCAGCCCCAGCATTTT	CASSVGVQGGQPQHF
.	.	TRBV12-3/TRBV12-4	TRBJ1-1	TGTGCCAGCAGTTTTCAAGGGCGACAGTCAGCTTTCTTT	CASSFQGRQSAFF
.	TRBD1	TRBV7-8	TRBJ1-5	TGTGCCAGCAGCCGAGGGACAGGGGGGGATCAGCCCCAGCATTTT	CASSRGTGGDQPQHF
.	.	TRBV5-1	TRBJ1-1	TGCGCCAGCAGCTTTGGGATAGGGGAAATGAACACTGAAGCTTTCTTT	CASSFGIGEMNTEAFF
once	.	TRBV5-4	TRBJ2-3	TGTGCCAGCAGCTCCCGGTTAGCGACGGTCGATACGCAGTATTTT	CASSSRLATVDTQYF
.	TRBD2	TRBV5-6	TRBJ2-7	TGTGCCAGCAGCTTGGCCCGACTAGCGGGAGACGAGCAGTACTTC	CASSLARLAGDEQYF
.	.	TRBV10-1	TRBJ1-1	TGCGCCAGCACCCCATCCGGGAAAGGAGAGGACACTGAAGCTTTCTTT	CASTPSGKGEDTEAFF
few	.	TRBV4-3	TRBJ1-2	TGCGCCAGCAGCCCCCAAACAGGGAAATTAATCTATGGCTACACCTTC	CASSPQTGKLIYGYTF
once	.	TRBV7-9	TRBJ2-2	TGTGCCAGCAGCTTAGTGGCAGGGCGTCTAACCGGGGAGCTGTTTTTT	CASSLVAGRLTGELFF
.	TRBD1	TRBV15	TRBJ1-5	TGTGCCACCAGCAGTATTACCCAACAGGGGCAGCCCCAGCATTTT	CATSSITQQGQPQHF
.	.	TRBV18	TRBJ1-2	TGTGCCAGCTCACCACCAGCTAGAGAGGGCTACACCTTC	CASSPPAREGYTF
.	TRBD2	TRBV7-7	TRBJ2-3	TGTGCCAGCAGCCACGGGACTAGCGGATTCACAGATACGCAGTATTTT	CASSHGTSGFTDTQYF
.	TRBD2	TRBV6-5	TRBJ2-1	TGTGCCAGCAGTTACGGGGCGGGAGTAAGGTCGGGTGAGCAGTTCTTC	CASSYGAGVRSGEQFF
.	.	TRBV2	TRBJ1-1	TGTGCCAGCAGTGTACCGGTTAGAGCTTTCTTT	CASSVPVRAFF
.	TRBD2	TRBV6-5	TRBJ2-7	TGTGCCAGCAGTCCGACTAGCGGCACATCCTACGAGCAGTACTTC	CASSPTSGTSYEQYF
.	.	TRBV4-2	TRBJ2-1	TGTGCCAGCAGCCTCCGGGGTAGCCGGGATGAGCAGTTCTTC	CASSLRGSRDEQFF
.	.	TRBV9	TRBJ1-4	TGTGCCAGCAGCGTAGCAAACGGGTTGAATGAAAAACTGTTTTTT	CASSVANGLNEKLFF
.	TRBD1	TRBV7-2	TRBJ1-3	TGTGCCAGCAGCCACCGGGACAGGGGATACACCATATATTTT	CASSHRDRGYTIYF
.	TRBD2	TRBV19	TRBJ2-1	TGTGCCAGTAGTACCCATTGGACTAGCGGGAGTTCCCAGTTCTTC	CASSTHWTSGSSQFF
once	TRBD1	TRBV18	TRBJ2-6	TGTGCCAGCTCACCGCAACAGGGGGCGTCCTCTGGGGCCAACGTCCTGACTTTC	CASSPQQGASSGANVLTF
.	TRBD1	TRBV11-3	TRBJ1-6	TGTGCCAGCAGCTTATCGAGTGGGACAGGGGATTTTCCCCTCCACTTT	CASSLSSGTGDFPLHF
.	TRBD2	TRBV19	TRBJ2-7	TGTGCCAGTAGTCTTGGGCTAGCGGTTGGCCTACTCTACGAGCAGTACTTC	CASSLGLAVGLLYEQYF
.	TRBD2	TRBV7-9	TRBJ2-1	TGTGCCAGCAGCTTAGTACTAGCGGGCTACAATGAGCAGTTCTTC	CASSLVLAGYNEQFF
.	.	TRBV30	TRBJ1-4	TGTGCCTGGAGTGTACAGGGAACTAATGAAAAACTGTTTTTT	CAWSVQGTNEKLFF